The sequence of this T cell receptor beta chain was determined in a study of T-cell reconstitution after alpha-beta-depleted transplantation in children. The authors prepared the TCRbeta library with unique molecular identifiers. MiXCR, run by TCRdb on the PCR reads, gives a single entry per CDR3 protein. The table shows some 490,000 distinct CDR3 sequences, with approximately 12% occurring only once. This clonotype was counted at least ten times. The CDR3 loop spans 15 amino acids. V gave up 5 bases and J gave up 2 bases, with 15 bases separating them. The sequencing here drew on PBMCs from the stem cell graft donor, taken from the stem cell graft. The chain carries TRBV12-3 or TRBV12-4 and TRBJ2-5; D may be TRBD2 (6 bases). The TCR was taken from a human donor who donated a stem cell graft to a child with combined immunodeficiency. The CDR3: CASSPRMGGQETQYF. In DNA, the CDR3 is TGTGCCAGCAGTCCGCGGATGGGAGGTCAAGAGACCCAGTACTTC.